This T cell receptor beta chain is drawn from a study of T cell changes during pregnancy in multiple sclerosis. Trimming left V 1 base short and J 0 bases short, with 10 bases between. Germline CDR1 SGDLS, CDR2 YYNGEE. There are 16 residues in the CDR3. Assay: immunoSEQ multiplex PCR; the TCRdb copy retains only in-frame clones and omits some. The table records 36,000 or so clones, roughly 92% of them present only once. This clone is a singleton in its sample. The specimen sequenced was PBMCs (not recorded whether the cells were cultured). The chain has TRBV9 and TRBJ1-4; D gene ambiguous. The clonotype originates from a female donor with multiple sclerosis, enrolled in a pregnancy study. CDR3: CASSVRLGSTNEKLFF. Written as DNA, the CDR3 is TGTGCCAGCAGCGTACGGCTAGGGTCAACTAATGAAAAACTGTTTTTT.